The clone carrying this T cell receptor beta chain is medium-sized. The target antigen is unknown. Germline values: CDR1 ENHRY, CDR2 SYGVKD. CDR3 size: 16 residues. The V end was cut by 1 base, the J end by 2 bases, with 14 bases between. The sample belongs to a study of HIV-infected patients and healthy controls. Notes on the study in general: MAIT alpha-chain CDR3s were frequent in healthy controls, depleted in HIV+.

Alpha and beta constant-region primers primed reverse transcription of around 0.5 ug RNA. Each of the alpha and beta chains got its own library through chain-specific third strand synthesis with indices. TCRdb recomputed calls from the 5' RACE reads with MiXCR, one row per CDR3 protein. This sample has about 6,400 distinct CDR3 sequences, with roughly 9.7% found just once. Whole blood was used without fractionation, so all unsorted peripheral T cells were included. Peripheral blood, 2 to 3 ml, was drawn for RNA extraction. Exclusions covered tumors, febrile or AIDS-related illness, and hepatitis B or C coinfection.

The genes are TRBV10-3 and TRBJ1-1, with D perhaps matching TRBD1 (6 bases). The sample was blood, taken before antiretroviral therapy. The clonotype originates from an adult with HIV infection. The chain's CDR3 is CAISEWGDRRNTEAFF. The CDR3 region has the DNA TGTGCCATCAGTGAGTGGGGAGACAGGCGCAACACTGAAGCTTTCTTT.